This T cell receptor beta chain appears in the sequencing data of a study of blood T cells in healthy people across ages. CDR1 and CDR2 from the germline V gene are SGHNT and YENEEA. The length of the CDR3 is 19 residues. With 0 bases clipped from V and 5 bases from J, the junction kept 15 bases outside the gene matches. Combining a sample-barcoded 5' primer with a J-beta primer mix, a second PCR ran for roughly 6 to 12 cycles. Unique molecular identifiers of 12 random nucleotides labeled each cDNA. Each CDR3 protein gets one entry after TCRdb re-called the 5' RACE reads with MiXCR. The profile shows a few hundred thousand distinct CDR3 sequences, roughly 28% of them singletons. Study-level points and caveats: Strong correlation linked observed beta diversity and percent naive T cells.

Peripheral blood, about 9.8 milliliters per donor, was collected. Isolating PBMCs gave at least 6 million of these cells per sample. This clonotype appeared a few times. Its antigen is not identified. The V gene is TRBV11-3, the J gene TRBJ2-1; TRBD2 agrees at 8 bases. The sample consisted of blood. This clonotype was obtained from a woman aged 70-85 years in good health. CDR3 protein: CASSLDWIKSGGPNNEQFF. For the CDR3, the DNA is TGTGCCAGCAGCTTAGACTGGATAAAAAGCGGGGGCCCTAACAATGAGCAGTTCTTC.